The clone carrying this T cell receptor (beta chain) was counted at least ten times. Its antigen remains unidentified. The sample has other DNA sequences that encode this CDR3 too. This CDR3 comprises 13 residues. The V end was cut by 5 bases, the J end by 2 bases, with 10 bases between. The V gene's germline CDR1 is MDHEN and CDR2 SYDVKM. These data come from a study of shared clonotypes between healthy human individuals. Across the whole study: Three CD4 naive, three CD4 memory, two CD8 naive and one CD8 memory plate were used per donor. Regarding the study as a whole: Donors were few, which limited the genetic and exposure-history diversity represented.

The protocol was immunoSEQ multiplex PCR, while the TCRdb copy is restricted to in-frame clones and leaves out a portion. The sample holds over 2 million clones, roughly 95% seen once. The clonotype was recovered from a young man in good health. What was sequenced was naive CD4+ T cells sorted from blood. Stated subset: CD45RA+ positively selected. The chain uses TRBV28 and TRBJ2-7, with unresolved D. The CDR3 DNA reads as TGTGCCAGCAGTCCCGGTACCACCTACGAGCAGTACTTC. Translated, it gives CASSPGTTYEQYF.